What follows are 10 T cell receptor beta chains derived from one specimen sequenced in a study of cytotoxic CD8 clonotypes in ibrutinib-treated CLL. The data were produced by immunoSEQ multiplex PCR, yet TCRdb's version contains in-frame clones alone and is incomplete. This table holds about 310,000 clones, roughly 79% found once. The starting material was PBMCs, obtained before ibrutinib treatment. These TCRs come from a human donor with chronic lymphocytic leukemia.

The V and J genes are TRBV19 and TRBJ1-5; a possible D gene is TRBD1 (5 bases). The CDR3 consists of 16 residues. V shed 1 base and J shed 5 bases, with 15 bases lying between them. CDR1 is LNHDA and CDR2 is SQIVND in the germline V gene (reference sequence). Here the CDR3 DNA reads TGTGCCAGTAGTATAGGACTGGGGGGGGTCGATCAGCCCCAGCATTTT. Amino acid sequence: CASSIGLGGVDQPQHF.

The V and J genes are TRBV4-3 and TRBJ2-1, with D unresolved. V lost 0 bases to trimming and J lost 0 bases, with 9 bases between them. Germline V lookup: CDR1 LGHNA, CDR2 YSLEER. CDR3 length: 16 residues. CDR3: CASSQDPISSYNEQFF. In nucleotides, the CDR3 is TGCGCCAGCAGCCAAGATCCGATCAGCTCCTACAATGAGCAGTTCTTC.

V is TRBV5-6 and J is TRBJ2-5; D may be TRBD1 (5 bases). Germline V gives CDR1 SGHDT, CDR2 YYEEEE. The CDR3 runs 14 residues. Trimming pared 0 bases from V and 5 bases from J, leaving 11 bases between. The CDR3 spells CASSLEPGWETQYF. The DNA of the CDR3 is TGTGCCAGCAGCTTGGAGCCAGGGTGGGAGACCCAGTACTTC.

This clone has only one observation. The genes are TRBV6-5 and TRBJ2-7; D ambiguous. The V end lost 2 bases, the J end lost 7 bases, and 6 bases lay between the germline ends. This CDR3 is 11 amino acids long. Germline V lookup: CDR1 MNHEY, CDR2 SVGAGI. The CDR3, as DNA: TGTGCCAGCAGTTACGGTGGGGAGCAGTACTTC. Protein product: CASSYGGEQYF.

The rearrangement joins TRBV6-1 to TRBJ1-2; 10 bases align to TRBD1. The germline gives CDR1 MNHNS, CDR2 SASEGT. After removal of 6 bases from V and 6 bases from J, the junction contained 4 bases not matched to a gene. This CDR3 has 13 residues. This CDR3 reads CASSPGTGDGYTF. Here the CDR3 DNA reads TGTGCCAGCAGCCCCGGGACAGGGGATGGCTACACCTTC.

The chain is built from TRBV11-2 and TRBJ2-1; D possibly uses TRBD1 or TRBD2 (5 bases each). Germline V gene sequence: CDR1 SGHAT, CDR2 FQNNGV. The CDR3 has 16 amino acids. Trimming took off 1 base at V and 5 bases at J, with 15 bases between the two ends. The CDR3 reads CASSLAGSGADNEQFF. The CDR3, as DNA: TGTGCCAGCAGCTTAGCAGGGAGCGGTGCAGACAATGAGCAGTTCTTC.

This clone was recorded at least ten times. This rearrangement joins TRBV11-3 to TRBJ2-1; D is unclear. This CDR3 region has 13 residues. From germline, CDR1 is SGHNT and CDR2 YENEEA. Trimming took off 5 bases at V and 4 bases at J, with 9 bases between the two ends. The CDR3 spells CASSPPWYNEQFF. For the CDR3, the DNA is TGTGCCAGCAGCCCCCCGTGGTACAATGAGCAGTTCTTC. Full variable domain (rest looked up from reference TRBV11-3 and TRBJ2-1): EAGVVQSPRYKIIEKKQPVAFWCNPISGHNTLYWYLQNLGQGPELLIRYENEEAVDDSQLPKDRFSAERLKGVDSTLKIQPAELGDSAVYLCASSPPWYNEQFFGPGTRLTVL.

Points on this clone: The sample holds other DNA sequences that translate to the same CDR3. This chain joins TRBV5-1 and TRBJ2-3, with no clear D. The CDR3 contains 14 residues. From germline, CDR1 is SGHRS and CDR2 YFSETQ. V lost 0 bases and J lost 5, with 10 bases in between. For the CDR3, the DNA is TGCGCCAGCAGCTTGGCGGCCCCGGGAGATACGCAGTATTTT. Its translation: CASSLAAPGDTQYF.

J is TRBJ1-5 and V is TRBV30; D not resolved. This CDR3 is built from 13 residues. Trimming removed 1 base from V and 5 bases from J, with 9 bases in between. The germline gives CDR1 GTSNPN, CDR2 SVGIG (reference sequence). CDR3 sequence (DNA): TGTGCCTGGAGTGAGAGCTGGGATCAGCCCCAGCATTTT. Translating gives CAWSESWDQPQHF. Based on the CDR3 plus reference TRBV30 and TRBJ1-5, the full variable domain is SQTIHQWPATLVQPVGSPLSLECTVEGTSNPNLYWYRQAAGRGLQLLFYSVGIGQISSEVPQNLSASRPQDRQFILSSKKLLLSDSGFYLCAWSESWDQPQHFGDGTRLSIL.

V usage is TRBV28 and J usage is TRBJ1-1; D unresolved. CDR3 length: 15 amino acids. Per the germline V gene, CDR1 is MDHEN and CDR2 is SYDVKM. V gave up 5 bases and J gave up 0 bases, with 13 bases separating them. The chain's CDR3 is CASSPIRVLNTEAFF. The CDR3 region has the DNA TGTGCCAGCAGTCCTATTAGGGTCTTGAACACTGAAGCTTTCTTT.